This entry lists 19 T cell receptor beta chains sequenced from one sample in a study of blood T cell repertoires in COVID-19. Assay: immunoSEQ multiplex PCR; the TCRdb copy retains only in-frame clones and omits some. The sample contains approximately 170,000 clones, approximately 85% of which appear only once. Sequencing was done on a sample of peripheral blood. These receptors originate from a man older than 75 with COVID-19, enrolled during active disease.

The V and J genes are TRBV7-3 and TRBJ2-1; 10 nucleotides agree with TRBD2. V trimming: 4 bases; J trimming: 9 bases; junction bases outside the gene matches: 3. The CDR3 has 13 amino acids. CDR1 is SGHTA, CDR2 FQGTGA, per germline. CDR3 in DNA: TGTGCCAGCAGCTCTAGCGGGGGAGGTGAGCAGTTCTTC. This codes for CASSSSGGGEQFF. The complete variable domain, with remaining parts taken from reference TRBV7-3 and TRBJ2-1, reads GAGVSQTPSNKVTEKGKYVELRCDPISGHTALYWYRQSLGQGPEFLIYFQGTGAADDSGLPNDRFFAVRPEGSVSTLKIQRTERGDSAVYLCASSSSGGGEQFFGPGTRLTVL.

This clone was picked up a small number of times. CDR3 coding DNA: TGTGCCAGCAGCGTAAACATACCAAGGGGAGGGCAGGTGGTGGCTGGGGCCAACGTCCTGACTTTC. Translated: CASSVNIPRGGQVVAGANVLTF. The chain has TRBV9 and TRBJ2-6, with TRBD2 matching 7 bases. V shed 1 base and J 2 bases; nucleotides not matched to a gene: 21. The CDR3 covers 22 residues. The germline V gene encodes CDR1 SGDLS and CDR2 YYNGEE. Full variable domain (missing parts from reference TRBV9 and TRBJ2-6): DSGVTQTPKHLITATGQRVTLRCSPRSGDLSVYWYQQSLDQGLQFLIQYYNGEERAKGNILERFSAQQFPDLHSELNLSSLELGDSALYFCASSVNIPRGGQVVAGANVLTFGAGSRLTVL.

This clone was seen only a few times. The chain combines TRBV5-4 with TRBJ1-1; D gene ambiguous. The germline V and J ends were trimmed by 5 bases and 2 bases, with 16 bases remaining between them. In germline, CDR1 is SGHNT, CDR2 YYREEE (reference sequence). There are 15 residues in the CDR3. The CDR3 region has the DNA TGTGCCAGCAGAGTTGCTAACCGGGGAAACACTGAAGCTTTCTTT. Translating it yields CASRVANRGNTEAFF.

This chain connects TRBV3-1 (or the pseudogene TRBV3-2) to TRBJ1-3; no definite D call. The CDR3 consists of 12 residues. V lost 3 bases and J 4 bases, leaving 4 bases between the germline ends. Germline values: CDR1 LGHDT, CDR2 YNNKEL (reference sequence). CDR3 sequence reads: CASSHLGNTIYF. The CDR3 DNA sequence: TGTGCCAGCAGCCACCTCGGAAACACCATATATTTT.

The V and J genes are TRBV5-5 and TRBJ1-6; D perhaps matches TRBD1 (6 bases). Germline V gene sequence: CDR1 SGHKS, CDR2 YYEKEE (reference sequence). V was pared by 3 bases and J by 8 bases, with 27 bases between. This CDR3 has 19 amino acids. CDR3 amino acids: CASSSGFNPDRRPDSPLHF. Here the CDR3 DNA reads TGTGCCAGCAGCTCTGGTTTTAATCCCGACAGGCGCCCGGATTCACCCCTCCACTTT.

This rearrangement joins TRBV25-1 to TRBJ2-7; D remains unclear. CDR3 length: 12 amino acids. V dropped 1 base and J dropped 7 bases, with 8 bases sitting between them. Germline lookup yields CDR1 MGHDK and CDR2 SYGVNS. In DNA form, the CDR3 reads TGTGCCAGCAGTGAATTTGAGTGGGAGCAGTACTTC. Its translation is CASSEFEWEQYF.

This clone was detected only once. This sequence joins TRBV24-1 and TRBJ1-1; a weak D match, TRBD1 (5 bases). This CDR3 is built from 17 residues. Trimming pared 4 bases from V and 2 bases from J, leaving 19 bases between. Germline assignment: CDR1 KGHDR and CDR2 SFDVKD. The CDR3 nucleotides are TGTGCCACCAGTGACGGAGGGGTGGGATTCGGAAACACTGAAGCTTTCTTT. It translates to CATSDGGVGFGNTEAFF.

CDR3 sequence (DNA): TGTGCCAGAAGCTTCTACCGGGACAGCAACACCGGGGAGCTGTTTTTT. Amino acids: CARSFYRDSNTGELFF. This sequence joins TRBV5-3 and TRBJ2-2, with 7 bases fitting TRBD1. TRBV5-3 is sorted into the ORF group, with uncertain function. The ends lost 2 bases at V and 2 bases at J; junction bases unmatched: 6. The CDR3 is 16 amino acids.

V is TRBV11-2 and J is TRBJ1-3; D ambiguous. The CDR3 length is 13 residues. Germline values: CDR1 SGHAT, CDR2 FQNNGV. V was pared by 4 bases and J by 4 bases, with 8 bases between. CDR3 DNA sequence: TGTGCCAGCAGCTCTGACTGGGGAAACACCATATATTTT. Amino acid sequence: CASSSDWGNTIYF.

The V gene is TRBV7-8, the J gene TRBJ1-4; D is possibly TRBD1 (6 bases). The germline gives CDR1 SGHVS, CDR2 FQNEAQ. Trimming took 2 bases from V and 5 from J, leaving 18 bases between them. This CDR3 has 17 residues. The CDR3 spells CASSLRRNTGFNEKLFF. The CDR3 nucleotides read TGTGCCAGCAGCTTAAGAAGGAATACAGGGTTCAATGAAAAACTGTTTTTT.

The table lists this clone with a count of one. J is TRBJ1-2 and V is TRBV9; no clear D gene. V was clipped by 0 bases and J by 0 bases, with 9 bases between them. There are 15 residues in the CDR3. Germline CDR1 SGDLS, CDR2 YYNGEE. The CDR3 DNA reads as TGTGCCAGCAGCGTAGCTACCTATACTAACTATGGCTACACCTTC. It specifies CASSVATYTNYGYTF.

This clone was seen a single time. The chain employs TRBV5-1 and TRBJ2-2, with 9 positions matching TRBD1. The trim removed 6 bases at V and 3 bases at J, leaving 3 bases unmatched. The CDR3 consists of 14 residues. Germline-derived CDR1 and CDR2 are SGHRS and YFSETQ. The DNA of the CDR3 is TGCGCCAGCACCCGACAGGGGGACACCGGGGAGCTGTTTTTT. Amino acids: CASTRQGDTGELFF.

The chain carries TRBV7-3 and TRBJ2-1, with TRBD2 matching over 10 bases. The CDR3 extends over 15 amino acids. The germline V gene has CDR1 SGHTA and CDR2 FQGTGA. V dropped 5 bases and J dropped 4; count of bases not matched to a gene: 5. CDR3 sequence reads: CASSRAGGRYNEQFF. For the CDR3, the DNA is TGTGCCAGCAGCCGAGCGGGGGGGCGGTACAATGAGCAGTTCTTC.

The chain uses TRBV5-1 and TRBJ2-5; perhaps TRBD1 as D (6 bases). The CDR3 is 14 amino acids. Germline V gives CDR1 SGHRS, CDR2 YFSETQ. With 0 bases removed from V and 2 bases from J, the gap between germline ends came to 8 bases. CDR3 coding DNA: TGCGCCAGCAGCTTGGTCCAGGGGCAAGAGACCCAGTACTTC. Encoded protein: CASSLVQGQETQYF.

This sequence joins TRBV5-6 and TRBJ2-2; 11 bases are a match to TRBD2. Germline loops: CDR1 SGHDT, CDR2 YYEEEE. V lost 5 bases to trimming and J lost 1 base; unmatched junction nucleotides: 4. This CDR3 has 16 amino acids. The CDR3: CASSLTSGGNTGELFF. The CDR3 DNA reads TGTGCCAGCAGTCTAACTAGCGGGGGGAACACCGGGGAGCTGTTTTTT.

A single count supports this clone. The gene calls are TRBV2 and TRBJ2-6; perhaps TRBD1 as D (6 bases). In germline, CDR1 is SNHLY, CDR2 FYNNEI. This CDR3 has 16 amino acids. The V end lost 1 base, the J end lost 4 bases, and 11 bases lay between the germline ends. The CDR3 loop is CASSEEGGKGANVLTF. The DNA for the CDR3 is TGTGCCAGCAGTGAAGAAGGGGGAAAAGGGGCCAACGTCCTGACTTTC.

The rearrangement uses TRBV5-1 and TRBJ1-4; TRBD1 matches at 7 bases. Germline lookup yields CDR1 SGHRS and CDR2 YFSETQ. The CDR3 totals 16 residues. V lost 3 bases and J lost 8; bases outside the gene matches: 13. Here the CDR3 reads CASSWGTALFGEKLFF. As DNA, the CDR3 is TGCGCCAGCAGCTGGGGGACAGCTCTCTTCGGGGAAAAACTGTTTTTT.

The chain joins TRBV5-1 to TRBJ1-2; TRBD1 matches at 7 bases. This CDR3 comprises 14 residues. Germline V gene lookup returns CDR1 SGHRS and CDR2 YFSETQ. V was clipped by 0 bases and J by 3 bases; unmatched bases: 2. The CDR3 is CASSLVGGHYGYTF. The CDR3 bases are TGCGCCAGCAGCTTGGTAGGGGGCCACTATGGCTACACCTTC.

The chain couples TRBV20-1 to TRBJ2-7, with TRBD1 as a possible D gene (5 bases). CDR1 and CDR2 (germline): DFQATT, SNEGSKA (reference sequence). There are 14 residues in the CDR3. Trimming stripped 3 bases from V and 6 bases from J, with 18 bases between. The CDR3 is CSASLGGRVTEQYF. CDR3 sequence (DNA): TGCAGTGCTAGTCTTGGTGGCAGGGTAACCGAGCAGTACTTC.